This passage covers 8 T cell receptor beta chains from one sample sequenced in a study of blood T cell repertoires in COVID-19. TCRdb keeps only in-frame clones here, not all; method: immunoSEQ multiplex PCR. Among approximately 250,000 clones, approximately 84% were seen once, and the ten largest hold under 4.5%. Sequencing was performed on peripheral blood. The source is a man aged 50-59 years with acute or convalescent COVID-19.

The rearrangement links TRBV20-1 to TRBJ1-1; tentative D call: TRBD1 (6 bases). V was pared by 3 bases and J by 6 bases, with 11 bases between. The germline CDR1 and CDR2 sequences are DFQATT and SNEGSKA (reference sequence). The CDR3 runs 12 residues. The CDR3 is CSASRQGSEAFF. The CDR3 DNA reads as TGCAGTGCTAGTAGGCAGGGGTCTGAAGCTTTCTTT.

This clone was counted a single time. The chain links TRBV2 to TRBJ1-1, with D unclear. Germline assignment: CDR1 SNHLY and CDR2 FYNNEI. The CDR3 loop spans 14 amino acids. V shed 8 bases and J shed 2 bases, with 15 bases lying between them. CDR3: CASVSGEGNTEAFF. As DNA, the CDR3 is TGTGCCAGCGTCTCCGGGGAGGGAAACACTGAAGCTTTCTTT.

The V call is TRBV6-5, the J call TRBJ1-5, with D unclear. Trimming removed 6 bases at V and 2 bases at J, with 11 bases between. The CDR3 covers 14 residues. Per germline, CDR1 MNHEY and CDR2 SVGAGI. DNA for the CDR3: TGTGCCAGCAGGTCCGCCGAGGGCAATCAGCCCCAGCATTTT. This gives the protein CASRSAEGNQPQHF.

The CDR3, as DNA: TGTGCCAGCTCGTCTATGGAGGGTCTACGAAACACCATATATTTT. Its protein product is CASSSMEGLRNTIYF. The genes are TRBV18 and TRBJ1-3; D ambiguous. The ends were cut back, 6 bases at V and 5 bases at J, with 17 bases in the middle. CDR3 length: 15 amino acids. Germline assignment: CDR1 KGHSH and CDR2 LQKENI.

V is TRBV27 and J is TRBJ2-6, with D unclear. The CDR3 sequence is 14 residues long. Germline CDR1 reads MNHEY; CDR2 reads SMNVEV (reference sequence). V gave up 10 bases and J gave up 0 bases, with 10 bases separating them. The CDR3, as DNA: TGTGCCACGAAACCGGGCTCTGGGGCCAACGTCCTGACTTTC. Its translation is CATKPGSGANVLTF.

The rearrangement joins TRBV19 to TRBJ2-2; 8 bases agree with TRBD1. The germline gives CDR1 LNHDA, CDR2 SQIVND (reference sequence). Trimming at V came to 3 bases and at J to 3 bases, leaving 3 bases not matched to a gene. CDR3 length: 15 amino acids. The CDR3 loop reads CASSIQTGDTGELFF. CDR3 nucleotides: TGTGCCAGTAGTATCCAGACAGGGGACACCGGGGAGCTGTTTTTT. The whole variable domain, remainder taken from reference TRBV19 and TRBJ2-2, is DGGITQSPKYLFRKEGQNVTLSCEQNLNHDAMYWYRQDPGQGLRLIYYSQIVNDFQKGDIAEGYSVSREKKESFPLTVTSAQKNPTAFYLCASSIQTGDTGELFFGEGSRLTVL.

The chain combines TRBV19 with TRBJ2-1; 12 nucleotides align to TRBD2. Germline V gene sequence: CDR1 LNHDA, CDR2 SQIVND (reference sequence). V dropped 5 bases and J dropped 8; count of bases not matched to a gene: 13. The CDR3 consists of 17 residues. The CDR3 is CASSLAVTSGGGDEQFF. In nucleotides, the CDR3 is TGTGCCAGTAGTTTAGCCGTGACTAGCGGGGGAGGTGATGAGCAGTTCTTC.

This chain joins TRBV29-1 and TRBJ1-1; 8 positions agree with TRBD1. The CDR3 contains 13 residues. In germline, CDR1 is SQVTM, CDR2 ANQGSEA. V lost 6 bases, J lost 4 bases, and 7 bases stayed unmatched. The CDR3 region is CSVVKQGGTEAFF. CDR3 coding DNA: TGCAGCGTGGTGAAACAGGGGGGCACTGAAGCTTTCTTT. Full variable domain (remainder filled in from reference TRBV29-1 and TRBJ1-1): SAVISQKPSRDICQRGTSLTIQCQVDSQVTMMFWYRQQPGQSLTLIATANQGSEATYESGFVIDKFPISRPNLTFSTLTVSNMSPEDSSIYLCSVVKQGGTEAFFGQGTRLTVV.